Below, 10 T cell receptor beta chains from the same sample are listed, as sequenced in a study of lymphopenia after photon versus proton radiotherapy. Profiling relied on immunoSEQ multiplex PCR, and the TCRdb table lists in-frame clones only, not all of them. This table holds about 40,000 clones, roughly 86% found once. The sequences come from peripheral blood, collected from a patient treated with proton-based radiotherapy. The source of these receptors is an older woman with pancreatic cancer. Some clones in this sample may be carry-over from other donors' samples.

V is TRBV7-2 and J is TRBJ2-1; D is unclear. The CDR3 is 16 amino acids. The ends were cut back, 5 bases at V and 6 bases at J, with 20 bases in the middle. Germline V CDR1 and CDR2: SGHTA, FQGNSA. CDR3 DNA: TGTGCCAGCAGCCGCCGAGGTGGGTCGTCGTCCAATGAGCAGTTCTTC. Protein: CASSRRGGSSSNEQFF. The full variable domain, in which reference TRBV7-2 and TRBJ2-1 provide the parts outside the CDR3, is GAGVSQSPSNKVTEKGKDVELRCDPISGHTALYWYRQSLGQGLEFLIYFQGNSAPDKSGLPSDRFSAERTGGSVSTLTIQRTQQEDSAVYLCASSRRGGSSSNEQFFGPGTRLTVL.

The rearrangement links TRBV5-1 to TRBJ1-1; unclear D gene. CDR3 length: 14 residues. CDR1 is SGHRS and CDR2 is YFSETQ in the germline V gene. V was shortened by 3 bases and J by 2 bases, with 11 bases between the two germline ends. The CDR3 protein is CASSSRTANTEAFF. DNA for the CDR3: TGCGCCAGCAGCTCCAGGACCGCCAACACTGAAGCTTTCTTT.

V gene TRBV4-1 combines with J gene TRBJ2-1, with D tentatively TRBD1 or TRBD2 (5 bases each). Trimming stripped 1 base from V and 6 bases from J, with 7 bases between. Germline V lookup: CDR1 MGHRA, CDR2 YSYEKL. The CDR3 covers 13 residues. CDR3 protein: CASSQGDGNEQFF. CDR3 sequence (DNA): TGCGCCAGCAGCCAAGGGGACGGCAATGAGCAGTTCTTC.

V usage is TRBV6-5 and J usage is TRBJ2-7; the D gene is possibly TRBD1 (6 bases). There are 15 residues in the CDR3. V lost 5 bases and J lost 0, with 14 bases in between. The germline V gene has CDR1 MNHEY and CDR2 SVGAGI. CDR3 DNA sequence: TGTGCCAGCAGTCCCGGCAAGGGGGTCTCCTACGAGCAGTACTTC. Its protein product is CASSPGKGVSYEQYF.

The chain couples TRBV7-6 to TRBJ1-4; the match to TRBD1 covers 8 bases. J lost 6 bases, V lost 6 bases, and 9 bases had no gene match. In germline, CDR1 is SGHVS, CDR2 FNYEAQ. This CDR3 comprises 15 residues. The CDR3: CASSPLQGEDEKLFF. The DNA of the CDR3 is TGTGCCAGCAGTCCATTACAGGGGGAGGATGAAAAACTGTTTTTT.

The rearrangement uses TRBV6-5 and TRBJ2-1; D gene unclear. This CDR3 region has 12 residues. V was trimmed by 6 bases and J by 2 bases, leaving 5 bases between them. In germline, CDR1 is MNHEY, CDR2 SVGAGI. The CDR3 DNA reads as TGTGCCAGCAGCAGCCCCTACAATGAGCAGTTCTTC. Residues: CASSSPYNEQFF.

This sequence joins TRBV7-9 and TRBJ2-3; TRBD2 aligns across 12 bases. The CDR3 sequence is 16 residues long. V was clipped by 5 bases and J by 4 bases; unmatched bases: 7. CDR1 SEHNR and CDR2 FQNEAQ come from the germline V gene (reference sequence). CDR3 amino acids: CASSGRTSGVPDTQYF. CDR3 nucleotides: TGTGCCAGCAGCGGCCGGACTAGCGGGGTCCCAGATACGCAGTATTTT.

The V and J genes are TRBV20-1 and TRBJ2-5; the D is unclear. The CDR3 totals 11 residues. The ends were cut back, 7 bases at V and 0 bases at J, with 6 bases in the middle. Germline CDR1 and CDR2: DFQATT and SNEGSKA (reference sequence). CDR3 sequence (DNA): TGCAGTGGACCACACCAAGAGACCCAGTACTTC. Translating gives CSGPHQETQYF.

The chain is built from TRBV7-2 and TRBJ1-5, with TRBD1 identical over 7 bases. V trimming: 5 bases; J trimming: 4 bases; junction bases outside the gene matches: 8. The length of the CDR3 is 15 residues. In germline, CDR1 is SGHTA, CDR2 FQGNSA. CDR3 loop: CASSPDRATNQPQHF. CDR3 DNA sequence: TGTGCCAGCAGCCCAGACAGGGCAACTAATCAGCCCCAGCATTTT. The variable domain in full, with the rest retrieved from reference TRBV7-2 and TRBJ1-5, is GAGVSQSPSNKVTEKGKDVELRCDPISGHTALYWYRQSLGQGLEFLIYFQGNSAPDKSGLPSDRFSAERTGGSVSTLTIQRTQQEDSAVYLCASSPDRATNQPQHFGDGTRLSIL.

This rearrangement joins TRBV6-1 to TRBJ2-3; D not resolved. Germline V gene data show CDR1 as MNHNS and CDR2 as SASEGT. This CDR3 contains 15 residues. Trimming left V 0 bases short and J 1 base short, with 8 bases between. CDR3 region: CASSEAGARTDTQYF. The CDR3, as DNA: TGTGCCAGCAGTGAAGCGGGTGCTCGCACAGATACGCAGTATTTT.